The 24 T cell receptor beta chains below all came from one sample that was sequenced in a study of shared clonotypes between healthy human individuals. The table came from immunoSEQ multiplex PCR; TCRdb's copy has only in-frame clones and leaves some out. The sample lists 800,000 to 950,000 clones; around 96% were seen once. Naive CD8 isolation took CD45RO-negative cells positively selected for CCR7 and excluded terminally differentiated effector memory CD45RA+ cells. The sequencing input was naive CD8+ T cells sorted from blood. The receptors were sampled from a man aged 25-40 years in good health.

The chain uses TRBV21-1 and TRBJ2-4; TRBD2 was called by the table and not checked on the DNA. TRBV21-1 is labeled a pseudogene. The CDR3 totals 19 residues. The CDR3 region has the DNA TGTGCCAGCAGCAAAACTCAGCGGAGATATGAACTAGCCAAAAACATTCAGTACTTC. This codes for CASSKTQRRYELAKNIQYF.

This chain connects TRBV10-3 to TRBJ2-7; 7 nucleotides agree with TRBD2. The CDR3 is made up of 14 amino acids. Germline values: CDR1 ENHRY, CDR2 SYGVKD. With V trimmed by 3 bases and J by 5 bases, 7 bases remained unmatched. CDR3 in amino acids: CAISEGLAADEQYF. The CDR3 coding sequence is TGTGCCATCAGTGAAGGTCTAGCGGCAGACGAGCAGTACTTC.

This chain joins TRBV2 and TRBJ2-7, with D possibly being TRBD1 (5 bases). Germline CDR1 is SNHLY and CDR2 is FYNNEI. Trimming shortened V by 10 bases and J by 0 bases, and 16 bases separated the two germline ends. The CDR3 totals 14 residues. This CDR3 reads CANQYPTDSYEQYF. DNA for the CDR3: TGTGCCAACCAATACCCGACAGACTCCTACGAGCAGTACTTC.

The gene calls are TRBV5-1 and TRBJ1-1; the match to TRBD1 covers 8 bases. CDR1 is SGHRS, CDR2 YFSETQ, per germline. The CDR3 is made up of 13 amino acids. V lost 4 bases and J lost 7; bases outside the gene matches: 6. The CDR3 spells CASSIDRGVEAFF. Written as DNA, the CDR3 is TGCGCCAGCAGCATCGACAGGGGAGTTGAAGCTTTCTTT.

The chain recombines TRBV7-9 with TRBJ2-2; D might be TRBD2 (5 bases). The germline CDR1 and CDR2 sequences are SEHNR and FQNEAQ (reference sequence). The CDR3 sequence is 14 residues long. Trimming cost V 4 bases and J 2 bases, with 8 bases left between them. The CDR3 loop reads CASSYTSNTGELFF. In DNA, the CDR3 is TGTGCCAGCAGCTACACTAGTAACACCGGGGAGCTGTTTTTT.

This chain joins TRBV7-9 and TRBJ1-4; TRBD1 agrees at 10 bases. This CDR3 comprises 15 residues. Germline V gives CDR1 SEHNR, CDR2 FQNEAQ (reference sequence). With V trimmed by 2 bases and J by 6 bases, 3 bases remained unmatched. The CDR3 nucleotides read TGTGCCAGCAGCTTATCCGGGACAGGGGATGAAAAACTGTTTTTT. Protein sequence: CASSLSGTGDEKLFF.

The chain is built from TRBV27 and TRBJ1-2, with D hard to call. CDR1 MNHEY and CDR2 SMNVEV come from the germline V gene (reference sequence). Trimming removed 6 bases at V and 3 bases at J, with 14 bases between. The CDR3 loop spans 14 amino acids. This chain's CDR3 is CASSLGEGHYGYTF. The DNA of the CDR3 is TGTGCCAGCAGCCTAGGTGAAGGCCACTATGGCTACACCTTC.

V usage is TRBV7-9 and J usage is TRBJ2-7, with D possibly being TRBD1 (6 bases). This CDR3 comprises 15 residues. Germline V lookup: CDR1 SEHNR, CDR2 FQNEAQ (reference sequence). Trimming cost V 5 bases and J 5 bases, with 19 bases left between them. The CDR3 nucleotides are TGTGCCAGCAGCCCCACCCCCGCTCAGGGGAACGAGCAGTACTTC. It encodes CASSPTPAQGNEQYF.

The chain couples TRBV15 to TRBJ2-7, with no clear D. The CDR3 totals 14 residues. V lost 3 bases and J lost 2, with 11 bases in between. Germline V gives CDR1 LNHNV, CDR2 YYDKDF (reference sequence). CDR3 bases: TGTGCCACCAGCAGCCTCGCGGAAGCCTACGAGCAGTACTTC. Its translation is CATSSLAEAYEQYF.

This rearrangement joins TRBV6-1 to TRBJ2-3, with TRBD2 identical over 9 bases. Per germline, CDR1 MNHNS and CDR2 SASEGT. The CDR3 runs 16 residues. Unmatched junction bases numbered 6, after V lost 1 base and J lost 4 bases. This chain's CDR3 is CASSEVAGVSPDTQYF. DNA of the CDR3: TGTGCCAGCAGTGAAGTAGCGGGAGTCAGCCCAGATACGCAGTATTTT.

The CDR3 DNA follows: TGTGCCAGCAGTTACCGGCCCCCGGCACACTCCTACGAGCAGTACTTC. Translated, it gives CASSYRPPAHSYEQYF. The gene calls are TRBV6-5 and TRBJ2-7; D is unresolved. CDR1 is MNHEY and CDR2 is SVGAGI in the germline V gene. V lost 2 bases, J lost 0 bases, and 14 bases lay in between. This CDR3 has 16 residues.

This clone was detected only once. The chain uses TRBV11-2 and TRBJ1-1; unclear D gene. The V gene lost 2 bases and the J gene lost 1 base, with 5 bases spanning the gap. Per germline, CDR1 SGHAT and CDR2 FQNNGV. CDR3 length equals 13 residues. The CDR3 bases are TGTGCCAGCAGCTTAACAGAGAACACTGAAGCTTTCTTT. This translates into CASSLTENTEAFF.

This CDR3 reads CATSRDKRASTDTQYF. CDR3 DNA: TGTGCCACCAGCAGAGATAAACGGGCAAGCACAGATACGCAGTATTTT. The chain joins TRBV15 to TRBJ2-3, with D unresolved. Per the germline V gene, CDR1 is LNHNV and CDR2 is YYDKDF (reference sequence). Between the trimmed V and J ends, which lost 0 bases and 0 bases, there was a span of 10 bases. The CDR3 has 16 amino acids.

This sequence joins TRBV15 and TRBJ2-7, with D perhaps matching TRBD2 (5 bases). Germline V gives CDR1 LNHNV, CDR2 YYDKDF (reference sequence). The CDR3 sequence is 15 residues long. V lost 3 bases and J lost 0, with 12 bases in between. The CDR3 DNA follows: TGTGCCACCAGCAGCGGTATAGCGTTCTCCTACGAGCAGTACTTC. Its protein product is CATSSGIAFSYEQYF. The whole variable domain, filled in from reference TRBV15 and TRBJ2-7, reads DAMVIQNPRYQVTQFGKPVTLSCSQTLNHNVMYWYQQKSSQAPKLLFHYYDKDFNNEADTPDNFQSRRPNTSFCFLDIRSPGLGDTAMYLCATSSGIAFSYEQYFGPGTRLTVT.

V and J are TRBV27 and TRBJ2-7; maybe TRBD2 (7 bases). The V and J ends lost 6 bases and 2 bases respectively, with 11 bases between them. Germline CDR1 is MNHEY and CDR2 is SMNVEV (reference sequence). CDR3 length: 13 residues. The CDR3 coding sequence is TGTGCCAGCAGCGGGGAGGGGGCCTACGAGCAGTACTTC. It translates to CASSGEGAYEQYF.

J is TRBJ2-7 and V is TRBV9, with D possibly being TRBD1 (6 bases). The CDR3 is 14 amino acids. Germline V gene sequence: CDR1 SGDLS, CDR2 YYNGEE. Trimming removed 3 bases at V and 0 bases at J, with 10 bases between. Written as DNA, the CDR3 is TGTGCCAGCAGCGCCCGGGACAACTCCTACGAGCAGTACTTC. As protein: CASSARDNSYEQYF. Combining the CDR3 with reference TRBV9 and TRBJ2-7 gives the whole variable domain DSGVTQTPKHLITATGQRVTLRCSPRSGDLSVYWYQQSLDQGLQFLIQYYNGEERAKGNILERFSAQQFPDLHSELNLSSLELGDSALYFCASSARDNSYEQYFGPGTRLTVT.

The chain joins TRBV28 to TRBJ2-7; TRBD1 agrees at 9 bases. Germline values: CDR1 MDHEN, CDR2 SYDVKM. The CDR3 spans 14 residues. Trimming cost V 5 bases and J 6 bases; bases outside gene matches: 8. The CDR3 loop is CASSGPDRGSEQYF. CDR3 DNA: TGTGCCAGCAGTGGCCCGGACAGGGGATCCGAGCAGTACTTC.

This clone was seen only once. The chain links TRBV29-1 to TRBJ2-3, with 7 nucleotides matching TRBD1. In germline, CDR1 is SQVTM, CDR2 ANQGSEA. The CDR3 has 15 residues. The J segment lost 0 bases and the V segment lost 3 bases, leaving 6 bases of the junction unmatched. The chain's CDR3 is CSVEPGQISTDTQYF. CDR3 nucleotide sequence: TGCAGCGTTGAGCCGGGACAGATCAGCACAGATACGCAGTATTTT.

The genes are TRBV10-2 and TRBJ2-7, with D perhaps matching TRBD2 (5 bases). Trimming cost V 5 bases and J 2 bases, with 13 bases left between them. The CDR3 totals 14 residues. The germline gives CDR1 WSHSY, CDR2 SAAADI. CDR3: CASSPGKSTYEQYF. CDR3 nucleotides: TGCGCCAGCAGTCCGGGAAAATCAACCTACGAGCAGTACTTC.

CDR3 protein: CASSQFRDRTAEVYEQYF. In DNA, the CDR3 is TGTGCCAGCAGCCAATTTCGGGACAGGACCGCAGAGGTCTACGAGCAGTACTTC. The chain recombines TRBV11-2 with TRBJ2-7; 8 bases are a match to TRBD1. There are 18 residues in the CDR3. V shed 5 bases and J 3 bases; nucleotides not matched to a gene: 18. Germline values: CDR1 SGHAT, CDR2 FQNNGV.

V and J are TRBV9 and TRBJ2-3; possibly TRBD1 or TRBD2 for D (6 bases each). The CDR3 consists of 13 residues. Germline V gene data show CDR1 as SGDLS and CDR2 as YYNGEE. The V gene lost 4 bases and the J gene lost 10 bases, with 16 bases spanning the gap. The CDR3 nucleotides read TGTGCCAGCAGCCTCGGGGGCGGTACCTCGCAGTATTTT. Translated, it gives CASSLGGGTSQYF.

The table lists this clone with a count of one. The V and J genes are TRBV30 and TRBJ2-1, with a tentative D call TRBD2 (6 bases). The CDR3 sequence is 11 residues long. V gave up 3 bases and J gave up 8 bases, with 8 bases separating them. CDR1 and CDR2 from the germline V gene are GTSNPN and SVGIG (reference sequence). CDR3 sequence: CAWRTSHEQFF. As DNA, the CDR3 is TGTGCCTGGAGGACTAGTCATGAGCAGTTCTTC.

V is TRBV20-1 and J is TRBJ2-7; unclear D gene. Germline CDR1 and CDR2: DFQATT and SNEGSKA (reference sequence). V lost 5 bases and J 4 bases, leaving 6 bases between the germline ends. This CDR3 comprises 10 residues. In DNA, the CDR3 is TGCAGTGCTCTACCGTACGAGCAGTACTTC. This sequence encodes CSALPYEQYF.

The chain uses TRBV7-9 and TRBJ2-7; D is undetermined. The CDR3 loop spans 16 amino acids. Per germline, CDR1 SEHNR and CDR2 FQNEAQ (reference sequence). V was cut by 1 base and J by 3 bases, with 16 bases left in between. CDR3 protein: CASSLVPPDADYEQYF. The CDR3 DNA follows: TGTGCCAGCAGCTTAGTCCCACCAGACGCCGACTACGAGCAGTACTTC.